The 12 T cell receptor beta chains presented below share a single source sample, sequenced in a study of molecular identifiers for immune sequencing clone quantification. TCRdb passed the PCR reads through MiXCR, listing each CDR3 protein once. The sample consists of tens of thousands of distinct CDR3 sequences, 19% of them appearing once. The sample taken for sequencing was naive CD8+ T cells from blood, with Jurkat cell RNA spiked in. Sample subset: FACS-sorted CD8+CD4-CCR7+CD45RA+ naive T cells. The receptors here all came from a human donor in good health. Some libraries in this study had Jurkat cell RNA spiked in.

In the case of this clonotype: Given a much more abundant clone one base away, this may be a read error. J is TRBJ2-5 and V is TRBV5-4; 9 bases are a match to TRBD2. The CDR3 covers 16 residues. After removal of 3 bases from V and 4 bases from J, the junction contained 10 bases not matched to a gene. From germline, CDR1 is SGHNT and CDR2 YYREEE (reference sequence). For the CDR3, the DNA is TGTGCCAGCAGCTCCACTGGCGGGAGGGCCGGAGAGACCCAGTACTTC. Translating it yields CASSSTGGRAGETQYF.

There are many counts of this clonotype. The CDR3 coding sequence is TGTGCCAGCAGCTTAAGTGAGGACAGACTAAAAAACATTCAGTACTTC. Translating gives CASSLSEDRLKNIQYF. The V call is TRBV7-9, the J call TRBJ2-4; TRBD1 might be the D (6 bases). The CDR3 has 16 amino acids. V was shortened by 2 bases and J by 4 bases, with 15 bases between the two germline ends. Germline-derived CDR1 and CDR2 are SEHNR and FQNEAQ (reference sequence).

In its sample, this clonotype was seen many times. This chain joins TRBV7-8 and TRBJ1-1; TRBD1 matches 9 bases. The V segment lost 5 bases and the J segment 3 bases; nucleotides outside the gene matches: 4. The CDR3 contains 14 residues. Germline V gene sequence: CDR1 SGHVS, CDR2 FQNEAQ. The CDR3, as DNA: TGTGCCAGCAGCCGGGGACAGGGAGACACTGAAGCTTTCTTT. This translates into CASSRGQGDTEAFF.

The table lists this clonotype with many counts. CDR3 sequence (DNA): TGTGCCAGCAGCCCCCGCGTCGGGAGGGAGAGCTACGAGCAGTACTTC. Translated, it gives CASSPRVGRESYEQYF. The chain has TRBV7-2 and TRBJ2-7; TRBD2 agrees at 8 bases. Germline V gene data show CDR1 as SGHTA and CDR2 as FQGNSA. CDR3 length: 16 residues. Trimming cost V 5 bases and J 3 bases; bases outside gene matches: 12. The full variable domain, rest sourced from reference TRBV7-2 and TRBJ2-7, is GAGVSQSPSNKVTEKGKDVELRCDPISGHTALYWYRQSLGQGLEFLIYFQGNSAPDKSGLPSDRFSAERTGGSVSTLTIQRTQQEDSAVYLCASSPRVGRESYEQYFGPGTRLTVT.

Comment on this clonotype: A much more abundant neighbour one base away suggests this may be a read error. The rearrangement links TRBV27 to TRBJ2-3, with no clear D. The CDR3 length is 14 residues. The germline V gene encodes CDR1 MNHEY and CDR2 SMNVEV (reference sequence). The CDR3 nucleotides read TGTGCCAGCAGTTTATCACTGTACACAGATACGCGGTATTTT. It codes for CASSLSLYTDTRYF.

This clonotype was counted ten times or more. The chain links TRBV28 to TRBJ2-7, with 7 bases matching TRBD2. Trimming at V came to 5 bases and at J to 1 base, leaving 5 bases not matched to a gene. This CDR3 comprises 14 residues. Germline V gene sequence: CDR1 MDHEN, CDR2 SYDVKM. The CDR3 region is CASSSGTESYEQYF. For the CDR3, the DNA is TGTGCCAGCAGTAGCGGGACTGAATCCTACGAGCAGTACTTC.

The sample holds a few counts of this clonotype. No conserved phenylalanine or tryptophan is present at the end of the CDR3, so a read error is the likely explanation. This chain's CDR3 is CASSPLRGNQETQYS. CDR3 sequence (DNA): TGTGCCAGCAGTCCCCTTAGAGGTAACCAAGAGACCCAGTACTCC. V usage is TRBV28 and J usage is TRBJ2-5; no clear D. CDR1 is MDHEN, CDR2 SYDVKM, per germline. The CDR3 contains 15 residues. The V end was cut by 5 bases, the J end by 0 bases, with 13 bases between.

This chain connects TRBV3-1 to TRBJ2-3; 10 bases match TRBD2. Germline CDR1 reads LGHDT; CDR2 reads YNNKEL (reference sequence). This CDR3 contains 16 residues. With V trimmed by 6 bases and J by 1 base, 7 bases remained unmatched. The CDR3 loop is CASRKSSGRGTDTQYF. The CDR3 DNA reads TGTGCCAGCAGGAAATCTAGCGGGAGAGGCACAGATACGCAGTATTTT.

On this clonotype: A much larger clone lies a single base off, so this may be a read error. The gene calls are TRBV6-6 and TRBJ2-5; no definite D call. Germline V gene lookup returns CDR1 MNHNY and CDR2 SVGAGI (reference sequence). This CDR3 region has 14 residues. The CDR3 coding sequence is TGTGCCAGCAGTTTCGGGCTGGGCCAAGATACCCAGTACTTC. Translation: CASSFGLGQDTQYF.

This clonotype has a handful of counts. A much larger clone lies a single base off, so this may be a read error. The chain links TRBV7-6 to TRBJ1-3; D uncertain. The CDR3 runs to 14 residues. Looked up from germline, CDR1 is SGHVS and CDR2 is FNYEAQ. DNA of the CDR3: TGTGCCAGCAGCCCTACGATTGCCGGAAACGCCATATATTTT. This translates into CASSPTIAGNAIYF.

About this clonotype itself: Being one base from a much bigger clone, this may be a read error. The V and J genes are TRBV20-1 and TRBJ2-3, with 7 positions matching TRBD2. Germline V gene sequence: CDR1 DFQATT, CDR2 SNEGSKA (reference sequence). The CDR3 loop spans 11 amino acids. The trim removed 6 bases at V and 4 bases at J, leaving 1 base unmatched. The CDR3 sequence is CSAGGSDTQYF. The CDR3 bases are TGCAGTGCGGGGGGGTCAGATACGCAGTATTTT.

This clonotype was counted between two and nine times. The gene calls are TRBV5-1 and TRBJ2-7, with D uncertain. The V gene lost 1 base and the J gene lost 5 bases, with 13 bases spanning the gap. CDR1 SGHRS and CDR2 YFSETQ come from the germline V gene. The CDR3 is 14 residues long. The CDR3 DNA reads as TGCGCCAGCAGCTTGTCCGGGTTGGTTGACGAGCAGTACTTC. As protein: CASSLSGLVDEQYF.